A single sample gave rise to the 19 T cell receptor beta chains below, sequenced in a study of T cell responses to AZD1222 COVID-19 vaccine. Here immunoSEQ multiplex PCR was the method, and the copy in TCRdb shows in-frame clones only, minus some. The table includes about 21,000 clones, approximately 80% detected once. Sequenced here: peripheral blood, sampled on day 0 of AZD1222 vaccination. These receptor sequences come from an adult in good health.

The CDR3 nucleotides read TGCAGCGAACGCGGGGTGGGGACGACAGATACGCAGTATTTT. Amino acid sequence: CSERGVGTTDTQYF. The chain links TRBV29-1 to TRBJ2-3; tentative D call: TRBD2 (6 bases). Between the trimmed V and J ends, which lost 7 bases and 3 bases, there was a span of 17 bases. The CDR3 runs 14 residues. Germline lookup yields CDR1 SQVTM and CDR2 ANQGSEA.

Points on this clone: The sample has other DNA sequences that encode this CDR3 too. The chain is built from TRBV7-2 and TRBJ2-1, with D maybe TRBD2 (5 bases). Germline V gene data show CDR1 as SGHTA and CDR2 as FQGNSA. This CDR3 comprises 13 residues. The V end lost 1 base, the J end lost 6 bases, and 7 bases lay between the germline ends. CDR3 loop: CASSLVRGNEQFF. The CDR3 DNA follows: TGTGCCAGCAGCTTAGTCCGGGGCAATGAGCAGTTCTTC.

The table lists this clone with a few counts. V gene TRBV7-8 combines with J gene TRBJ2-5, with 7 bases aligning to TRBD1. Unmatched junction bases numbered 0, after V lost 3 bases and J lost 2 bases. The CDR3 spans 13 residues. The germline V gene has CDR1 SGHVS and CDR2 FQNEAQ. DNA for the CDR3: TGTGCCAGCAGCTTGGGACAGCAAGAGACCCAGTACTTC. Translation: CASSLGQQETQYF. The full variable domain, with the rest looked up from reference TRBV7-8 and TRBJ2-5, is GAGVSQSPRYKVAKRGQDVALRCDPISGHVSLFWYQQALGQGPEFLTYFQNEAQLDKSGLPSDRFFAERPEGSVSTLKIQRTQQEDSAVYLCASSLGQQETQYFGPGTRLLVL.

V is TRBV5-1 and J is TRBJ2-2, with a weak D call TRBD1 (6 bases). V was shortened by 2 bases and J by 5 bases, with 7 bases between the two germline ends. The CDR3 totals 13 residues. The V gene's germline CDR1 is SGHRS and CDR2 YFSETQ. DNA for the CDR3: TGCGCCAGCAGCTTTCAGGGGACCGGGGAGCTGTTTTTT. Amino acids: CASSFQGTGELFF.

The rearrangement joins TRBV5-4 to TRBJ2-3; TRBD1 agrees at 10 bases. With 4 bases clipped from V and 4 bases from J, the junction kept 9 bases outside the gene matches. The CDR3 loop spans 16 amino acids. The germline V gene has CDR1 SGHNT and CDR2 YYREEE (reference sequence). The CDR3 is CASSRQGGQGPDTQYF. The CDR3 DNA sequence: TGTGCCAGCAGCCGACAGGGGGGACAGGGGCCAGATACGCAGTATTTT.

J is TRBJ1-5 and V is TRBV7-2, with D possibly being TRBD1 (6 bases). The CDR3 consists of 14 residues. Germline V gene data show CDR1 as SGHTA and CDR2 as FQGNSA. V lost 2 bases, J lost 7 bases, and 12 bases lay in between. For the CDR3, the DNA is TGTGCCAGCAGCTTATGGGGGGCAACGCAGCCCCAGCATTTT. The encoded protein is CASSLWGATQPQHF.

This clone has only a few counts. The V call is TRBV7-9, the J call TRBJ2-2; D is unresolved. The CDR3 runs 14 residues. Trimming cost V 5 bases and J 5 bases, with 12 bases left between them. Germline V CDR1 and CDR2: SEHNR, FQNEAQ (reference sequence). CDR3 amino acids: CASSRMELTGELFF. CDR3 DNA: TGTGCCAGCAGCCGTATGGAACTTACCGGGGAGCTGTTTTTT.

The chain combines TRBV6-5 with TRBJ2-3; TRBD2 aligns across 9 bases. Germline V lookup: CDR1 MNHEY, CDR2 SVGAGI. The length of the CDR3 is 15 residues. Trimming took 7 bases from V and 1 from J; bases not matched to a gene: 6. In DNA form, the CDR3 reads TGTGCCAGCAACTCCCCTAGCGGGGGCACAGATACGCAGTATTTT. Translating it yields CASNSPSGGTDTQYF.

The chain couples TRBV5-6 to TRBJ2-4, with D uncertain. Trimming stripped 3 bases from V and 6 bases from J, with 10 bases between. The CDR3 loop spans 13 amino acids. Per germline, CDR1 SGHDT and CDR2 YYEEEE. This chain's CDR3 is CASSSTGPNIQYF. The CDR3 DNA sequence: TGTGCCAGCAGCTCTACCGGGCCAAACATTCAGTACTTC.

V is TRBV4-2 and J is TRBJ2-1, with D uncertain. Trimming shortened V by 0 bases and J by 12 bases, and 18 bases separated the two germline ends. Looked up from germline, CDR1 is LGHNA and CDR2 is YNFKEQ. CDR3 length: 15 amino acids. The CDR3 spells CASSQERRPRKGQFF. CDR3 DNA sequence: TGTGCCAGCAGCCAAGAGAGGAGACCTCGCAAGGGGCAGTTCTTC.

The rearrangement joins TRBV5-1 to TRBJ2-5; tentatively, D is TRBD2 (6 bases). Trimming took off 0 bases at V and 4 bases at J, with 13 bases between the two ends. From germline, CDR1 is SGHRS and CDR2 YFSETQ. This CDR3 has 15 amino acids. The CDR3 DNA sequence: TGCGCCAGCAGCTTGGGTGGCGGGACGCCAGAGACCCAGTACTTC. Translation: CASSLGGGTPETQYF. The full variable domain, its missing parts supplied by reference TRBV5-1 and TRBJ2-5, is KAGVTQTPRYLIKTRGQQVTLSCSPISGHRSVSWYQQTPGQGLQFLFEYFSETQRNKGNFPGRFSGRQFSNSRSEMNVSTLELGDSALYLCASSLGGGTPETQYFGPGTRLLVL.

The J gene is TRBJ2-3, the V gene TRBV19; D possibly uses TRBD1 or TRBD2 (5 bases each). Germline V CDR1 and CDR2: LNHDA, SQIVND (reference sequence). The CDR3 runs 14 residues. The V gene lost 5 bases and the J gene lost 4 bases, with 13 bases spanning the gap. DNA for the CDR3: TGTGCCAGTAGTGTGCAGGGAGAAGCAGATACGCAGTATTTT. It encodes CASSVQGEADTQYF.

CDR3: CASGILGGNQPQHF. For the CDR3, the DNA is TGTGCCAGCGGGATTCTAGGTGGGAATCAGCCCCAGCATTTT. The V and J genes are TRBV27 and TRBJ1-5; D not certain. This CDR3 is built from 14 residues. Per the germline V gene, CDR1 is MNHEY and CDR2 is SMNVEV (reference sequence). Trimming shortened V by 8 bases and J by 4 bases, and 15 bases separated the two germline ends.

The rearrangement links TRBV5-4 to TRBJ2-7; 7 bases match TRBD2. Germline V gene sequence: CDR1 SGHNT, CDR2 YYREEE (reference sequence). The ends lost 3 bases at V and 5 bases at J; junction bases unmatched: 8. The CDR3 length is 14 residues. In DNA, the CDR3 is TGTGCCAGCAGCTACGGGAGGTCTGGGGACGAGCAGTACTTC. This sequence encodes CASSYGRSGDEQYF.

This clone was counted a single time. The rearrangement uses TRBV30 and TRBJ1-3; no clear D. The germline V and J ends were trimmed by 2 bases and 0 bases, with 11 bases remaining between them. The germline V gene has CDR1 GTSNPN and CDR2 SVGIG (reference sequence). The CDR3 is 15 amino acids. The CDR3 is CAWSISQNSGNTIYF. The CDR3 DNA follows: TGTGCCTGGAGTATTAGTCAAAACTCTGGAAACACCATATATTTT.

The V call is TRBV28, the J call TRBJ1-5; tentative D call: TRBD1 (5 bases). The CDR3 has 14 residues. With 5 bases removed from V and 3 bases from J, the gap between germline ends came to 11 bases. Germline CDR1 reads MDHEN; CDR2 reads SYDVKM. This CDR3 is CASSRDSSNQPQHF. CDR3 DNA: TGTGCCAGCAGTCGGGACTCCTCCAATCAGCCCCAGCATTTT.

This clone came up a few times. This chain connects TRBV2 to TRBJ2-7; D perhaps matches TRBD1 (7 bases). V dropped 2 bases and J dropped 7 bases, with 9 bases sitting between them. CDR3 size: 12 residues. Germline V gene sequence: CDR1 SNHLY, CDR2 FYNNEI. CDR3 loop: CASSEQGGEQYF. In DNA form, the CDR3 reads TGTGCCAGCAGTGAACAGGGGGGAGAGCAGTACTTC.

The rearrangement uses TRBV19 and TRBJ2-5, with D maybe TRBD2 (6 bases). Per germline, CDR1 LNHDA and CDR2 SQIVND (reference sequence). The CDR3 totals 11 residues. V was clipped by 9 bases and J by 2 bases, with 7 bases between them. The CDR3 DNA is TGTGCCAGCGGGACTCAAGAGACCCAGTACTTC. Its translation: CASGTQETQYF.

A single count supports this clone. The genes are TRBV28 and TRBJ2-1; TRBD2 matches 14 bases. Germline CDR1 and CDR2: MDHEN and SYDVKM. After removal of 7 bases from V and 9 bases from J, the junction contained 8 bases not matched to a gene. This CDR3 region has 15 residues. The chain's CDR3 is CASNPTSGGASEQFF. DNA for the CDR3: TGTGCCAGCAACCCGACTAGCGGGGGGGCGTCTGAGCAGTTCTTC.